Following are 12 T cell receptor beta chains from one sample sequenced in a study of blood T cell repertoires in COVID-19. Repertoires were generated with immunoSEQ multiplex PCR, while TCRdb's copy carries only in-frame clones and drops some. The data contain about 88,000 clones, roughly 90% of them seen just once; the ten biggest clones take up approximately 1.7%. Source material: peripheral blood. The receptor set was obtained from a man aged 55 to 70 with acute or convalescent COVID-19.

The chain is built from TRBV11-3 and TRBJ2-3; D is unresolved. CDR3 length: 13 residues. With 1 base removed from V and 6 bases from J, the gap between germline ends came to 8 bases. Germline V gene sequence: CDR1 SGHNT, CDR2 YENEEA. CDR3 residues: CASSLVLRDTQYF. Here the CDR3 DNA reads TGTGCCAGCAGCTTAGTACTACGCGATACGCAGTATTTT. Supplemented by reference TRBV11-3 and TRBJ2-3, the full variable domain reads EAGVVQSPRYKIIEKKQPVAFWCNPISGHNTLYWYLQNLGQGPELLIRYENEEAVDDSQLPKDRFSAERLKGVDSTLKIQPAELGDSAVYLCASSLVLRDTQYFGPGTRLTVL.

The chain links TRBV6-2 or TRBV6-3 to TRBJ2-5, with 7 positions matching TRBD1. CDR1 and CDR2 (germline): MNHEY, SVGEGT. The CDR3 is 16 amino acids. The ends lost 0 bases at V and 3 bases at J; junction bases unmatched: 7. CDR3 DNA: TGTGCCAGCAGTTACTCGAAGGGACAGCCGAAAGAGACCCAGTACTTC. It encodes CASSYSKGQPKETQYF.

The chain recombines TRBV21-1 with TRBJ1-6. TRBV21-1 constitutes a pseudogene. This CDR3 is built from 19 residues. CDR3 DNA sequence: TGTGCCAGCAGCTATTCTGGGTGGACGGGGAGCTCCTATAATTCACCCCTCCACTTT. Its protein product is CASSYSGWTGSSYNSPLHF.

This chain's CDR3 is CATKSSGRNEQFF. CDR3 DNA sequence: TGTGCCACCAAGTCTAGCGGGAGGAATGAGCAGTTCTTC. The V call is TRBV24-1, the J call TRBJ2-1; TRBD2 matches at 11 bases. The CDR3 consists of 13 residues. J was trimmed by 7 bases and V by 8 bases; bases with no gene match: 3. Germline V CDR1 and CDR2: KGHDR, SFDVKD.

The genes are TRBV20-1 and TRBJ2-5, with a possible D match to TRBD1 (6 bases). The V end was cut by 8 bases, the J end by 5 bases, with 12 bases between. The germline gives CDR1 DFQATT, CDR2 SNEGSKA (reference sequence). The CDR3 covers 11 residues. This chain's CDR3 is CSYVGGETQYF. CDR3 nucleotides: TGCAGTTACGTTGGGGGCGAGACCCAGTACTTC.

This chain connects TRBV7-9 to TRBJ1-5, with TRBD1 matching 7 bases. V dropped 5 bases and J dropped 1; count of bases not matched to a gene: 5. Looked up from germline, CDR1 is SEHNR and CDR2 is FQNEAQ (reference sequence). This CDR3 contains 15 residues. The CDR3 DNA is TGTGCCAGCAGCCTGACAGGGAAAAGCAATCAGCCCCAGCATTTT. Amino acid sequence: CASSLTGKSNQPQHF.

This clone came up a few times. This chain joins TRBV7-9 and TRBJ1-2; D is unclear. V lost 5 bases and J lost 8, with 12 bases in between. The CDR3 has 12 residues. Germline lookup yields CDR1 SEHNR and CDR2 FQNEAQ (reference sequence). The CDR3, as DNA: TGTGCCAGCAGCGCTCCCTTGAGGGGCTACACCTTC. The encoded protein is CASSAPLRGYTF.

This chain uses TRBV6-4 with TRBJ2-2; D is uncertain. Germline V gene lookup returns CDR1 MRHNA and CDR2 SNTAGT. This CDR3 is 16 amino acids long. V shed 3 bases and J shed 0 bases, with 11 bases lying between them. CDR3 protein: CASSEGMTSNTGELFF. DNA of the CDR3: TGTGCCAGCAGTGAAGGAATGACTTCGAACACCGGGGAGCTGTTTTTT.

This clone was seen once. The rearrangement uses TRBV29-1 and TRBJ1-1; TRBD1 might be the D (5 bases). Germline CDR1 and CDR2: SQVTM and ANQGSEA. CDR3 size: 13 residues. Trimming pared 3 bases from V and 7 bases from J, leaving 15 bases between. CDR3 in amino acids: CSVEAGRGSEAFF. CDR3 nucleotides: TGCAGCGTTGAGGCCGGGAGGGGTAGTGAAGCTTTCTTT.

The chain employs TRBV7-6 and TRBJ2-5, with TRBD2 identical over 8 bases. Trimming cost V 0 bases and J 5 bases; bases outside gene matches: 8. Germline V gene data show CDR1 as SGHVS and CDR2 as FNYEAQ. CDR3 length equals 16 residues. CDR3 region: CASSLAGSGSGETQYF. The CDR3 region has the DNA TGTGCCAGCAGCTTAGCAGGAAGCGGGAGCGGCGAGACCCAGTACTTC.

The chain is built from TRBV3-1 (or the pseudogene TRBV3-2) and TRBJ2-5; maybe TRBD2 (5 bases). Germline CDR1 is LGHDT and CDR2 is YNNKEL (reference sequence). Trimming took 7 bases from V and 2 from J, leaving 17 bases between them. The CDR3 is made up of 15 amino acids. In nucleotides, the CDR3 is TGTGCCAGCACAGAGAACGGGATAGCACAAGAGACCCAGTACTTC. Protein sequence: CASTENGIAQETQYF.

V usage is TRBV27 and J usage is TRBJ1-1, with unresolved D. Germline CDR1 is MNHEY and CDR2 is SMNVEV (reference sequence). Deletions cut 2 bases from V and 1 base from J, with 11 bases between. The CDR3 sequence is 15 residues long. CDR3 nucleotide sequence: TGTGCCAGCAGTTTAGCGGGTTCGGGGAACACTGAAGCTTTCTTT. Amino acid sequence: CASSLAGSGNTEAFF.